These T cell receptor beta chains were read from a single sample in a study of shared T cell receptors in the human thymus. Clones were sequenced by immunoSEQ multiplex PCR, and TCRdb holds only the in-frame ones, with some missing. Of roughly 560,000 clones listed, approximately 78% are singletons. This sample also appeared in a second study, on human thymus T cells.

Sample: thymocytes. The receptors here all came from a boy under three years old with a congenital heart defect. Each CDR3 is given with its conserved first and last residue. The order of the fields is V gene, D gene, J gene, clone size, CDR3 DNA, CDR3 protein. D genes are given only for firm matches. Clone size is not always given. Where it is, it says once, few, many or a class for expanded clones.

>TRBV5-1|-|TRBJ2-4|-
TGCGCCAGCAGCTTTCGACGGGGGGACACCAAAAACATTCAGTACTTC
CASSFRRGDTKNIQYF
>TRBV18|-|TRBJ1-2|-
TGTGCCAGCTCACCATCGAGTCAGGGCCTTAACTATGGCTACACCTTC
CASSPSSQGLNYGYTF
>TRBV29-1|-|TRBJ2-3|-
TGCAGCGTTGATGAGGACACTTTTGGCGGCACAGATACGCAGTATTTT
CSVDEDTFGGTDTQYF
>TRBV30|-|TRBJ1-2|-
TGTGCCTGGAGCGGGGGAGTTGGCTACACCTTC
CAWSGGVGYTF
>TRBV11-3|-|TRBJ2-5|-
TGTGCCAGCAGCTTCGAGGAGACCCAGTACTTC
CASSFEETQYF
>TRBV4-3|-|TRBJ2-5|-
TGCGCCAGCAGCCAAGTCACTCCCGACGGGGTGGTAAAGACCCAGTACTTC
CASSQVTPDGVVKTQYF
>TRBV15|-|TRBJ1-2|-
TGTGCCACCAGCAGAGAGGACTTCCAGCCCCTCAATGGCTACACCTTC
CATSREDFQPLNGYTF
>TRBV15|TRBD1|TRBJ1-5|once
TGTGCCACCAGCAGCAACACAGGGGTTAGCAATCAGCCCCAGCATTTT
CATSSNTGVSNQPQHF
>TRBV10-2|TRBD1|TRBJ2-5|-
TGCGCCAGCAGTGAGTCGAGAATCAGGACAGGGGTGGAGGAGACCCAGTACTTC
CASSESRIRTGVEETQYF
>TRBV9|TRBD2|TRBJ2-5|-
TGTGCCAGCAGCGGTGAAGGACTAGCGGGAGCGGAGACCCAGTACTTC
CASSGEGLAGAETQYF
>TRBV27|TRBD2|TRBJ2-3|-
TGTGCCAGCGCGTCGGGACTAGCGGGCACAGATACGCAGTATTTT
CASASGLAGTDTQYF
>TRBV12-5|-|TRBJ2-7|-
TGTGCTAGTGGGGGAGTTCTAGTCGACGAGCAGTACTTC
CASGGVLVDEQYF
>TRBV28|TRBD1|TRBJ2-7|-
TGTGCCAGCAGTTGGACAGGGCCCCTCTACGAGCAGTACTTC
CASSWTGPLYEQYF
>TRBV4-2|-|TRBJ2-2|-
TGTGCCAGCAGCCAAGATTGTGCGGGTCACGGGGAGCTGTTTTTT
CASSQDCAGHGELFF
>TRBV27|TRBD1|TRBJ1-2|-
TGTGCCAGCAGTTTAACCCGACCGACAGGGGAACTCTCTGGCTACACCTTC
CASSLTRPTGELSGYTF
>TRBV11-2|-|TRBJ2-3|once
TGTGCCAGCAGCTTAGATGCGGGACGGGTTACAGATACGCAGTATTTT
CASSLDAGRVTDTQYF
>TRBV27|TRBD1|TRBJ2-6|-
TGTGCCAGCAGTTCCGACAGGGCTGGGGCCAACGTCCTGACTTTC
CASSSDRAGANVLTF